This T cell receptor beta chain is drawn from a study of shared clonotypes between healthy human individuals. Study details: Three CD4 naive, three CD4 memory, two CD8 naive and one CD8 memory plate were used per donor. Study-wide results and limits: Rarefaction indicated that sorted-subset sequencing remained incomplete although depth was large. Generation probabilities were higher for clonotypes shared across all four sorted-subset donors than for unshared ones.

CD8 cells classed as naive were CD45RO-negative and positively selected for CCR7, excluding terminally differentiated effector memory CD45RA+ cells. Several immunoSEQ plates received, in even portions, the genomic DNA of each subset. Method: immunoSEQ multiplex PCR; TCRdb's copy keeps in-frame clones and lacks some. The table has about 2.2 million clones, 93% seen once. The ends were cut back, 1 base at V and 2 bases at J, with 12 bases in the middle. The CDR3 has 15 residues. The V gene's germline CDR1 is SGHRS and CDR2 YFSETQ. About this clone: The antigen is unknown.

This clonotype was obtained from a man in his late teens or twenties in good health. Some clones in this sample may be carry-over from other donors' samples. Sequenced sample: naive CD8+ T cells from PBMCs. The chain uses TRBV5-1 and TRBJ1-2; the D is unclear. The CDR3 DNA is TGCGCCAGCAGCTTGAAAGGGCCTTACAACTATGGCTACACCTTC. Its translation: CASSLKGPYNYGYTF.